This entry lists 8 T cell receptor beta chains sequenced from one sample in a study of blood T cell repertoires in COVID-19 (dated by TCRdb to the early 2020s). The library came from the immunoSEQ multiplex PCR assay. TCRdb re-hosts the immuneACCESS table, in-frame sequences only. Its copies lack some clones; in the studies checked, an unresolved V gene accounts for under half of them, and the cause for the rest is not known. This sample is represented by a few hundred thousand clones; more than 75% of them were singletons. The leading ten clones occupy about 9.4% of the sample. Input material: PBMCs or T cells enriched from blood (not recorded which). All receptors come from a woman aged 18-29 years who had recovered from COVID-19.

The gene calls are TRBV2 and TRBJ1-2; 10 nucleotides line up with TRBD1. V dropped 6 bases and J dropped 0; count of bases not matched to a gene: 10. CDR1 and CDR2 (germline): SNHLY, FYNNEI. This CDR3 has 17 residues. As DNA, the CDR3 is TGTGCCAGCAGCCCGCCGACAGGGGGCGCAGCTAACTATGGCTACACCTTC. Its translation: CASSPPTGGAANYGYTF.

The chain recombines TRBV2 with TRBJ2-7; TRBD2 agrees at 11 bases. J was trimmed by 3 bases and V by 8 bases; bases with no gene match: 6. CDR3 length: 14 amino acids. Germline V lookup: CDR1 SNHLY, CDR2 FYNNEI. The CDR3 reads CASSPTSGNYEQYF. The CDR3 DNA follows: TGTGCCAGCTCGCCGACTAGCGGGAACTACGAGCAGTACTTC.

The chain combines TRBV3-1 (or the pseudogene TRBV3-2) with TRBJ1-4; no definite D call. Trimming cost V 4 bases and J 7 bases, with 7 bases left between them. Germline V gene sequence: CDR1 LGHDT, CDR2 YNNKEL (reference sequence). The CDR3 runs 12 residues. Written as DNA, the CDR3 is TGTGCCAGCAGCCGTGGCCTTGAAAAACTGTTTTTT. Translation gives CASSRGLEKLFF.

Regarding this clone: In the same sample, other DNA sequences code for this CDR3. The rearrangement uses TRBV5-4 and TRBJ2-2, with D possibly being TRBD2 (6 bases). The length of the CDR3 is 15 residues. CDR1 and CDR2 from the germline V gene are SGHNT and YYREEE (reference sequence). Between the trimmed V and J ends, which lost 3 bases and 1 base, there was a span of 10 bases. In DNA form, the CDR3 reads TGTGCCAGCAGCTCCGGGACTGTGAACACCGGGGAGCTGTTTTTT. Translation gives CASSSGTVNTGELFF.

This chain connects TRBV9 to TRBJ1-2; D is uncertain. The CDR3 is 15 residues long. Germline CDR1 reads SGDLS; CDR2 reads YYNGEE. V gave up 4 bases and J gave up 0 bases, with 13 bases separating them. The CDR3 protein is CASSPQTGSNYGYTF. The CDR3 coding sequence is TGTGCCAGCAGCCCTCAGACGGGATCTAACTATGGCTACACCTTC.

J is TRBJ1-3 and V is TRBV28, with a weak D call TRBD1 (5 bases). Germline CDR1 MDHEN, CDR2 SYDVKM. V lost 2 bases, J lost 3 bases, and 17 bases lay in between. CDR3 length: 17 amino acids. The CDR3 region has the DNA TGTGCCAGCAGTTTAAGGGGCCAGGGTTATAGTGGAAACACCATATATTTT. Translating it yields CASSLRGQGYSGNTIYF.

The CDR3 loop reads CASSRTSGGHISYEQYF. The CDR3 bases are TGTGCCAGCAGCCGGACTAGCGGGGGCCACATTTCCTACGAGCAGTACTTC. V usage is TRBV11-2 and J usage is TRBJ2-7; 13 bases agree with TRBD2. Germline-derived CDR1 and CDR2 are SGHAT and FQNNGV. J gave up 1 base and V 5 bases, and 8 bases lay outside the gene matches. CDR3 length: 17 residues.

The chain links TRBV5-6 to TRBJ2-7, with TRBD2 matching over 9 bases. J gave up 5 bases and V 0 bases, and 9 bases lay outside the gene matches. The CDR3 runs 16 residues. Germline V CDR1 and CDR2: SGHDT, YYEEEE. The CDR3 loop reads CASSLGLAGSSDEQYF. The CDR3 DNA follows: TGTGCCAGCAGCTTGGGGCTAGCGGGATCCTCAGACGAGCAGTACTTC.